What follows is one TCR beta chain and its context. Its antigen is still unknown. The data stem from a study of CD4 T cells in relation to SARS-CoV-2 and coronaviruses. Findings and caveats of the study: About 65% of donors had memory CD4+ clonotypes crossrecognizing SARS-CoV-2 and common cold coronavirus spike.

The ends were cut back, 8 bases at V and 7 bases at J, with 12 bases in the middle. In germline, CDR1 is SNHLY, CDR2 FYNNEI. CDR3 size: 13 residues. Clones were read by immunoSEQ multiplex PCR, and TCRdb kept only the in-frame ones, dropping some. The data contain about 37,000 clones, roughly 90% of them singletons. The receptor comes from an adult with COVID-19. The specimen was memory CD4+ T cells from PBMCs. V is TRBV2 and J is TRBJ1-6, with a weak D call TRBD1 (6 bases). The CDR3 sequence is CASGQPKNSPLHF. Here the CDR3 DNA reads TGTGCCAGCGGACAGCCAAAGAATTCACCCCTCCACTTT.